This record covers a single T cell receptor beta chain. Its antigen is not known. The data stem from a study of shared clonotypes between healthy human individuals. Some clones are missing from TCRdb's copy, which holds only in-frame ones; the method was immunoSEQ multiplex PCR. The sample carries 400,000 to 600,000 clones, 60% to 80% recorded once. The CDR3 has 13 amino acids. Trimming pared 6 bases from V and 2 bases from J, leaving 11 bases between. Germline CDR1 is SGHKS and CDR2 is YYEKEE (reference sequence). Study-level findings and limits: Sample collection involved blood only; tissue repertoires are likely different.

Source material: PBMCs. This receptor was obtained from a woman aged 40-49 years in good health. Some clones in this sample may be carry-over from other donors' samples. The rearrangement uses TRBV5-5 and TRBJ2-5, with D tentatively TRBD2 (6 bases). The CDR3 region has the DNA TGTGCCAGCATAGGAGGGATTCAAGAGACCCAGTACTTC. It is translated as CASIGGIQETQYF.